The TCR beta chain described here comes from a study of monozygotic twins with inflammatory bowel disease. The CDR3 covers 13 residues. Per the germline V gene, CDR1 is LNHNV and CDR2 is YYDKDF (reference sequence). Incorporation of UMIs carrying a 6-nucleotide sample barcode was performed by template switching. Nested amplification of TCRalpha and TCRbeta cDNA involved two PCRs of approximately 17 and 9 cycles. TCRdb derives one entry per CDR3 protein from the 5' RACE reads, leaving out DNA. The specimen's table records nearly 450,000 distinct CDR3 sequences. This TCR was recovered from a human donor with ulcerative colitis or Crohn's disease, or a healthy co-twin of an affected twin (not recorded which). The specimen sequenced was blood. This chain uses TRBV15 with TRBJ2-5; TCRdb reports TRBD2, a call that lacks DNA to check it against. This chain's CDR3 is CATAPGLRETQYF.